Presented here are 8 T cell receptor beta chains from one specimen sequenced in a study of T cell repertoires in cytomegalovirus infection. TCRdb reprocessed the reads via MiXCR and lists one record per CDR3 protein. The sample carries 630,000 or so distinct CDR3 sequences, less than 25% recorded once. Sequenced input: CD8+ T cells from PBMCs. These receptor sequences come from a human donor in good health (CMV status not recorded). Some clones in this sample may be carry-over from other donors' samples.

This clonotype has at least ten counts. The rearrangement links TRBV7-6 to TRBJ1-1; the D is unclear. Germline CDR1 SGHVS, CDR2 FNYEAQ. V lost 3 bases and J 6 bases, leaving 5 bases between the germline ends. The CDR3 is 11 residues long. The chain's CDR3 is CASSFQSEAFF. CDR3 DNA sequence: TGTGCCAGCAGCTTTCAATCTGAAGCTTTCTTT.

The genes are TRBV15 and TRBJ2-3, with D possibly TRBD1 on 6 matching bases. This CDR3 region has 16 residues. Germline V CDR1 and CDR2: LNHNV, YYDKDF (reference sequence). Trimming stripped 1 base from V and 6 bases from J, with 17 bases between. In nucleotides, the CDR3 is TGTGCCACCAGCAGAGCTAGGCAGGGGAGTTGGGATACGCAGTATTTT. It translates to CATSRARQGSWDTQYF.

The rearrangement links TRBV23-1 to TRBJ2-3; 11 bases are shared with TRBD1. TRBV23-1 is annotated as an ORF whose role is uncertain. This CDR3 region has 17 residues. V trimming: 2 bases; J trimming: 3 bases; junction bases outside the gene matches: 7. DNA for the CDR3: TGCGCCAGCAGTCAAAAAGGACAGGGGGCAGAAACAGATACGCAGTATTTT. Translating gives CASSQKGQGAETDTQYF.

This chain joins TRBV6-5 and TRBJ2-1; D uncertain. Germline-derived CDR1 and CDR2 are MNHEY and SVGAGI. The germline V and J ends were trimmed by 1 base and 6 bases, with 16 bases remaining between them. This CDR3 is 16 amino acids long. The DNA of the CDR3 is TGTGCCAGCAGTTACTATGGGGATTTCACCCTCAATGAGCAGTTCTTC. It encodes CASSYYGDFTLNEQFF.

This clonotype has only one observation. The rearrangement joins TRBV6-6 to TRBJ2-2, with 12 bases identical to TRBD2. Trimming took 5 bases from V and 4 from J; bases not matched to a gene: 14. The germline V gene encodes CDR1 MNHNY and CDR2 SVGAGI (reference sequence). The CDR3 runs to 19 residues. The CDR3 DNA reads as TGTGCCAGCAGTGCTAAGCCTAGCGGGGGGGCAGTCGGCACCGGGGAGCTGTTTTTT. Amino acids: CASSAKPSGGAVGTGELFF.

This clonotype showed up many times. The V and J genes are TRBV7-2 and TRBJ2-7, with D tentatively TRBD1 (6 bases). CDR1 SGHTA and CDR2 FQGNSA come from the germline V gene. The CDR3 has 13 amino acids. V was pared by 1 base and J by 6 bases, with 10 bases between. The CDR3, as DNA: TGTGCCAGCAGCTTAGAACAGGGCGTCGAGCAGTACGTC. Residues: CASSLEQGVEQYV.

CDR3 in amino acids: CSAPSRGVQYF. In DNA form, the CDR3 reads TGCAGTGCCCCCAGTAGGGGTGTTCAGTACTTC. The chain uses TRBV20-1 and TRBJ2-4; maybe TRBD1 (5 bases). Trimming left V 6 bases short and J 11 bases short, with 14 bases between. CDR1 DFQATT and CDR2 SNEGSKA come from the germline V gene (reference sequence). The CDR3 is 11 residues long.

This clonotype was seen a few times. This CDR3 is CASSTGAGTGELFF. The CDR3 coding sequence is TGTGCCAGCAGTACAGGGGCGGGCACCGGGGAGCTGTTTTTT. This chain uses TRBV27 with TRBJ2-2; 7 bases agree with TRBD1. Germline loops: CDR1 MNHEY, CDR2 SMNVEV (reference sequence). This CDR3 contains 14 residues. The ends lost 5 bases at V and 4 bases at J; junction bases unmatched: 4.